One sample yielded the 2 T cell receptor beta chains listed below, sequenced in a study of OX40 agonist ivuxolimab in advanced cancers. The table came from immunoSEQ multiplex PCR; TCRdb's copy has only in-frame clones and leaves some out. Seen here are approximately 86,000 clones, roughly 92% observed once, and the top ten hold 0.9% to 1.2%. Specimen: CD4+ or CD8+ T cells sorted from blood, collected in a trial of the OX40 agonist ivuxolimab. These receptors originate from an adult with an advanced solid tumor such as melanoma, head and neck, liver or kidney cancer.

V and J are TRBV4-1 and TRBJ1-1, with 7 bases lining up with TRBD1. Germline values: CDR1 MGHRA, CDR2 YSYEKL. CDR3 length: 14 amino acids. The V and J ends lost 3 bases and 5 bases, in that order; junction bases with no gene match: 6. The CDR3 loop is CASSQGQSVTEAFF. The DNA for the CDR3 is TGCGCCAGCAGCCAGGGACAGTCGGTGACTGAAGCTTTCTTT.

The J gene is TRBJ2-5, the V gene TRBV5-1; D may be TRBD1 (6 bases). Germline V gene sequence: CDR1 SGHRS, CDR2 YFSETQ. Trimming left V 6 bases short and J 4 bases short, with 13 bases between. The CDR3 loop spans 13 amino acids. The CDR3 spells CASTIQGAETQYF. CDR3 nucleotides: TGCGCCAGCACCATACAGGGAGCAGAGACCCAGTACTTC.